This paragraph covers one T cell receptor (beta chain) sequence. This record comes from a study of blood T cell repertoires in COVID-19. About the research overall: Whether acute or convalescent, the COVID-19 samples came from the United States, Italy and Spain.

Authors' processing steps: The authors estimated nucleated cell counts from reference gene primer amplification. Assay: immunoSEQ multiplex PCR; the TCRdb copy retains only in-frame clones and omits some. Clone size and V and J calls were adopted from that table, with D and trimming inferred from the DNA. This table has over 150,000 clones, more than 75% appearing once. The CDR3 extends over 14 amino acids. The V gene's germline CDR1 is MDHEN and CDR2 SYDVKM. J was trimmed by 9 bases and V by 5 bases; bases with no gene match: 12. The chain carries TRBV28 and TRBJ2-5; 7 bases line up with TRBD1. The TCR was taken from a woman in her 70s with COVID-19, enrolled during active disease. Sequencing was performed on peripheral blood. CDR3 amino acids: CASSNPGTVGAQYF. For the CDR3, the DNA is TGTGCCAGCAGTAATCCCGGGACAGTGGGTGCCCAGTACTTC. The full variable domain, rest sourced from reference TRBV28 and TRBJ2-5, is DVKVTQSSRYLVKRTGEKVFLECVQDMDHENMFWYRQDPGLGLRLIYFSYDVKMKEKGDIPEGYSVSREKKERFSLILESASTNQTSMYLCASSNPGTVGAQYFGPGTRLLVL.